Below, 2 T cell receptor beta chains from the same sample are listed, as sequenced in a study of CD8 T cells in Susac syndrome. An amount of RNA that ranged from roughly 0.5 to 1 ug was reverse transcribed with random hexamers. TCRdb called the immunoSEQ multiplex PCR reads again in MiXCR, with one record for every CDR3 protein. In the table there are about 150,000 distinct CDR3 sequences, 85% to 95% of which are singletons. The material sequenced was CD4+ T cells from PBMCs. Source of these receptors: a human donor with multiple sclerosis.

This sequence joins TRBV7-9 and TRBJ1-6; weak D call: TRBD1 (5 bases). V was shortened by 0 bases and J by 7 bases, with 13 bases between the two germline ends. The CDR3 totals 16 residues. Germline V CDR1 and CDR2: SEHNR, FQNEAQ (reference sequence). CDR3 sequence reads: CASSLAGGQKNSPLHF. The CDR3 DNA is TGTGCCAGCAGCTTAGCCGGAGGACAAAAGAATTCACCCCTCCACTTT.

The chain uses TRBV3-1 and TRBJ1-5; D possibly corresponds to TRBD1 (5 bases). The length of the CDR3 is 15 residues. Germline CDR1 LGHDT, CDR2 YNNKEL (reference sequence). Between the trimmed V and J ends, which lost 2 bases and 3 bases, there was a span of 11 bases. In nucleotides, the CDR3 is TGTGCCAGCAGCCAAAGATCAGGGATCAATCAGCCCCAGCATTTT. Encoded protein: CASSQRSGINQPQHF.